These 20 T cell receptor beta chains came from one sample sequenced in a study of T cell responses to AZD1222 COVID-19 vaccine. TCRdb's copy holds only in-frame clones and misses some; the assay was immunoSEQ multiplex PCR. Of some 81,000 clones listed, roughly 84% are singletons. The specimen was peripheral blood, collected 28 days after the second AZD1222 dose. The receptors originated from an adult who received the AZD1222 COVID-19 vaccine.

V gene TRBV6-5 combines with J gene TRBJ1-2; D not resolved. V was clipped by 0 bases and J by 6 bases, with 14 bases between them. Germline V gene lookup returns CDR1 MNHEY and CDR2 SVGAGI. The CDR3 loop spans 15 amino acids. The CDR3 region is CASSYSGSPKNGYTF. The CDR3 DNA reads TGTGCCAGCAGTTACTCTGGGTCTCCTAAGAATGGCTACACCTTC.

The J gene is TRBJ2-7, the V gene TRBV7-8, with 7 bases aligning to TRBD1. Trimming at V came to 2 bases and at J to 6 bases, leaving 7 bases not matched to a gene. Germline V gene data show CDR1 as SGHVS and CDR2 as FQNEAQ. There are 14 residues in the CDR3. The CDR3 loop reads CASSLLRGQLEQYF. CDR3 DNA sequence: TGTGCCAGCAGCTTACTTAGGGGGCAACTCGAGCAGTACTTC.

The J gene is TRBJ2-7, the V gene TRBV7-9; D is perhaps TRBD1 (6 bases). The germline V and J ends were trimmed by 6 bases and 6 bases, with 15 bases remaining between them. There are 13 residues in the CDR3. Germline assignment: CDR1 SEHNR and CDR2 FQNEAQ (reference sequence). CDR3 loop: CASRPTGSSEQYF. The CDR3 nucleotides read TGTGCCAGCAGGCCTACAGGGTCCAGCGAGCAGTACTTC.

V is TRBV4-1 and J is TRBJ2-2, with 7 nucleotides matching TRBD2. Germline CDR1 reads MGHRA; CDR2 reads YSYEKL. V was pared by 0 bases and J by 6 bases, with 13 bases of the junction left unmatched. The CDR3 length is 18 residues. The CDR3 sequence is CASSQEGYVREGSGELFF. In nucleotides, the CDR3 is TGCGCCAGCAGCCAAGAGGGATACGTAAGGGAGGGGTCCGGGGAGCTGTTTTTT.

In regard to this clone: Different DNA sequences within this sample yield the same CDR3. The gene calls are TRBV5-1 and TRBJ2-5, with TRBD1 identical over 8 bases. Trimming at V came to 4 bases and at J to 2 bases, leaving 4 bases not matched to a gene. Germline V lookup: CDR1 SGHRS, CDR2 YFSETQ. The CDR3 totals 14 residues. CDR3 bases: TGCGCCAGCAGCCCCGGACAGGGACAAGAGACCCAGTACTTC. Amino acid sequence: CASSPGQGQETQYF. The full variable domain, in which reference TRBV5-1 and TRBJ2-5 provide the parts outside the CDR3, is KAGVTQTPRYLIKTRGQQVTLSCSPISGHRSVSWYQQTPGQGLQFLFEYFSETQRNKGNFPGRFSGRQFSNSRSEMNVSTLELGDSALYLCASSPGQGQETQYFGPGTRLLVL.

The chain combines TRBV6-6 with TRBJ2-7; 12 bases are a match to TRBD2. Germline loops: CDR1 MNHNY, CDR2 SVGAGI (reference sequence). The V segment lost 7 bases and the J segment 2 bases; nucleotides outside the gene matches: 9. The CDR3 is 16 amino acids. The CDR3 loop is CASNLRLAGVPYEQYF. DNA for the CDR3: TGTGCCAGCAACCTCCGACTAGCGGGAGTCCCCTACGAGCAGTACTTC.

The count of this clone is one. The chain uses TRBV3-1 (or the pseudogene TRBV3-2) and TRBJ2-5; D not resolved. Per germline, CDR1 LGHDT and CDR2 YNNKEL (reference sequence). The length of the CDR3 is 14 residues. V was cut by 4 bases and J by 1 base, with 10 bases left in between. CDR3 loop: CASSLRTTQETQYF. The DNA for the CDR3 is TGTGCCAGCAGCCTACGGACGACCCAAGAGACCCAGTACTTC.

The gene calls are TRBV7-2 and TRBJ1-1, with 7 bases that match TRBD1. CDR1 SGHTA and CDR2 FQGNSA come from the germline V gene. J lost 1 base, V lost 5 bases, and 4 bases had no gene match. The CDR3 totals 14 residues. CDR3 DNA sequence: TGTGCCAGCAGCGCGGGACAGTCGAACACTGAAGCTTTCTTT. This encodes CASSAGQSNTEAFF.

This clone was seen only once. This chain uses TRBV19 with TRBJ2-7, with 7 bases identical to TRBD1. The CDR3 loop spans 14 amino acids. Germline CDR1 and CDR2: LNHDA and SQIVND (reference sequence). V lost 3 bases and J lost 6; bases outside the gene matches: 8. CDR3 nucleotides: TGTGCCAGTAGTATCGACAGGGCGGGTGGCGAGCAGTACTTC. This translates into CASSIDRAGGEQYF.

This rearrangement joins TRBV27 to TRBJ1-6; 10 nucleotides match TRBD1. V lost 4 bases and J lost 10; bases outside the gene matches: 7. CDR3 length equals 15 residues. Germline V gives CDR1 MNHEY, CDR2 SMNVEV (reference sequence). In nucleotides, the CDR3 is TGTGCCAGCAGTTACTCATGGACAGGGGGATCACCCCTCCACTTT. This gives the protein CASSYSWTGGSPLHF.

In its sample, this clone was seen a few times. The CDR3 reads CAWSVWGLAKNIQYF. The DNA of the CDR3 is TGTGCCTGGAGTGTATGGGGATTAGCCAAAAACATTCAGTACTTC. J is TRBJ2-4 and V is TRBV30; D remains ambiguous. V was shortened by 0 bases and J by 0 bases, with 9 bases between the two germline ends. This CDR3 is built from 15 residues. Germline CDR1 reads GTSNPN; CDR2 reads SVGIG (reference sequence). The full variable domain, rest sourced from reference TRBV30 and TRBJ2-4, is SQTIHQWPATLVQPVGSPLSLECTVEGTSNPNLYWYRQAAGRGLQLLFYSVGIGQISSEVPQNLSASRPQDRQFILSSKKLLLSDSGFYLCAWSVWGLAKNIQYFGAGTRLSVL.

The rearrangement links TRBV21-1 to TRBJ1-6; TRBD1 reflects the table's D call only, with no check against the DNA. TRBV21-1 is noted as a pseudogene. The CDR3 length is 18 residues. CDR3 amino acids: CASSKALWGLDGNSPLHF. Written as DNA, the CDR3 is TGTGCCAGCAGCAAAGCGCTGTGGGGCCTGGATGGTAATTCACCCCTCCACTTT.

The chain uses TRBV5-4 and TRBJ1-5; a weak D match, TRBD1 (5 bases). Between the trimmed V and J ends, which lost 4 bases and 3 bases, there was a span of 8 bases. The CDR3 is made up of 13 amino acids. Per germline, CDR1 SGHNT and CDR2 YYREEE (reference sequence). The CDR3 is CASSPGYNQPQHF. DNA for the CDR3: TGTGCCAGCAGCCCAGGGTACAATCAGCCCCAGCATTTT.

This chain links TRBV11-3 with TRBJ2-4; TRBD2 matches at 10 bases. Germline-derived CDR1 and CDR2 are SGHNT and YENEEA. The CDR3 extends over 16 amino acids. Trimming removed 5 bases from V and 8 bases from J; junction bases left unmatched: 12. CDR3 in DNA: TGTGCCAGCAGCCCAAGAGCGGGGGGGCCGGTTGACATTCAGTACTTC. Encoded protein: CASSPRAGGPVDIQYF.

This rearrangement joins TRBV13 to TRBJ2-2; D remains ambiguous. Per the germline V gene, CDR1 is PRHDT and CDR2 is FYEKMQ (reference sequence). Trimming cost V 3 bases and J 0 bases, with 11 bases left between them. The CDR3 contains 16 residues. CDR3 coding DNA: TGTGCCAGCAGCTTGGGCGAGGTCGCGAACACCGGGGAGCTGTTTTTT. Translated: CASSLGEVANTGELFF.

The V gene is TRBV6-1, the J gene TRBJ2-5, with D uncertain. This CDR3 spans 12 amino acids. The V gene's germline CDR1 is MNHNS and CDR2 SASEGT. V lost 3 bases and J lost 4, with 6 bases in between. CDR3 amino acids: CASSEIGETQYF. The CDR3 nucleotides read TGTGCCAGCAGTGAGATTGGAGAGACCCAGTACTTC.

This chain joins TRBV18 and TRBJ1-1; perhaps TRBD1 as D (5 bases). The CDR3 length is 15 residues. Germline V CDR1 and CDR2: KGHSH, LQKENI. Trimming removed 6 bases at V and 4 bases at J, with 18 bases between. The CDR3 protein is CASSQLHQGFTEAFF. The CDR3 nucleotides are TGTGCCAGCTCCCAACTTCATCAGGGTTTCACTGAAGCTTTCTTT.

This chain joins TRBV2 and TRBJ2-1; D possibly corresponds to TRBD2 (7 bases). CDR1 and CDR2 (germline): SNHLY, FYNNEI. Trimming removed 4 bases from V and 8 bases from J, with 18 bases in between. The CDR3 spans 15 residues. In DNA, the CDR3 is TGTGCCAGCAGTGTTCGGGGGGCTTCTTTGGATGAGCAGTTCTTC. This codes for CASSVRGASLDEQFF.

J is TRBJ2-1 and V is TRBV30; TRBD2 is a possible D gene (5 bases). CDR3 length: 13 amino acids. The V and J ends lost 4 bases and 4 bases respectively, with 11 bases between them. Germline lookup yields CDR1 GTSNPN and CDR2 SVGIG (reference sequence). The CDR3 region is CAWTKGDYNEQFF. CDR3 sequence (DNA): TGTGCCTGGACCAAGGGAGATTACAATGAGCAGTTCTTC.

The genes are TRBV18 and TRBJ2-1; the D is unclear. The CDR3 is 14 residues long. V gave up 0 bases and J gave up 9 bases, with 12 bases separating them. CDR1 and CDR2 (germline): KGHSH, LQKENI. CDR3 residues: CASSPPPSAVEQFF. CDR3 DNA: TGTGCCAGCTCACCACCCCCAAGCGCGGTTGAGCAGTTCTTC.